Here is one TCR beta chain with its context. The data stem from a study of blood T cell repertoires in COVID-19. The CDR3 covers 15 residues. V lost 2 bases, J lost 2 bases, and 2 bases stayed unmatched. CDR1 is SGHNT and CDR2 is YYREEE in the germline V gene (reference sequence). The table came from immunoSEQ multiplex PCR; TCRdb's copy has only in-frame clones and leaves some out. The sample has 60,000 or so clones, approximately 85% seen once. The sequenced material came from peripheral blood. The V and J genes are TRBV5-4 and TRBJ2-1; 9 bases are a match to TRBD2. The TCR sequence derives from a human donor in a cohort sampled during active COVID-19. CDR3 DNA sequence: TGTGCCAGCAGCTTTCAGCGGGGGGCCTACAATGAGCAGTTCTTC. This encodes CASSFQRGAYNEQFF. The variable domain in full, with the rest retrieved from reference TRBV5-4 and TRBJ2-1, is ETGVTQSPTHLIKTRGQQVTLRCSSQSGHNTVSWYQQALGQGPQFIFQYYREEENGRGNFPPRFSGLQFPNYSSELNVNALELDDSALYLCASSFQRGAYNEQFFGPGTRLTVL.